Listed here are 8 T cell receptor beta chains from one sample, sequenced in a study of CD8+CD57+ T cells in acquired aplastic anemia. Genomic DNA provided the template from which TCR beta VDJ and CDR3 profiles were obtained. One entry per CDR3 protein, called by TCRdb with MiXCR from the reads. Among 150,000 to 200,000 distinct CDR3 sequences listed, over 60% were seen once. The sequencing input was sorted CD4+, CD8+, or CD8+CD57+ T cells (not recorded which) from PBMCs. The receptors derive from a human donor with severe aplastic anemia or a healthy control (not recorded which).

This clonotype appeared a few times. The chain recombines TRBV4-2 with TRBJ1-1; D remains unclear. Trimming removed 5 bases at V and 1 base at J, with 8 bases between. The germline V gene has CDR1 LGHNA and CDR2 YNFKEQ. This CDR3 spans 13 amino acids. The CDR3: CASSFQENTEAFF. CDR3 coding DNA: TGTGCCAGCAGCTTTCAGGAGAACACTGAAGCTTTCTTT.

The chain links TRBV24-1 to TRBJ2-7, with D perhaps being TRBD1 or TRBD2 (5 bases each). Germline-derived CDR1 and CDR2 are KGHDR and SFDVKD. The CDR3 covers 14 residues. Trimming stripped 4 bases from V and 3 bases from J, with 12 bases between. CDR3 bases: TGTGCCACCAGTGACACCGGGACCCTCTACGAGCAGTACTTC. It yields the protein CATSDTGTLYEQYF.

A word on this clonotype: A much larger clone lies one base from this, so it may be a read error. The chain combines TRBV25-1 with TRBJ1-2; TRBD1 matches at 12 bases. V lost 5 bases, J lost 4 bases, and 11 bases stayed unmatched. The CDR3 loop spans 17 amino acids. In germline, CDR1 is MGHDK, CDR2 SYGVNS. Here the CDR3 DNA reads TGTGCCAGCAGTAACCGGGACAGGGGGCTTTTTAGCTATGGCTACACCTTC. This translates into CASSNRDRGLFSYGYTF.

The CDR3 coding sequence is TGTGCCAGCAAGGAGAATTACGAGCAGTACTTC. Translating gives CASKENYEQYF. V usage is TRBV2 and J usage is TRBJ2-7; D is undetermined. The CDR3 extends over 11 amino acids. Trimming left V 7 bases short and J 4 bases short, with 8 bases between. The germline gives CDR1 SNHLY, CDR2 FYNNEI.

This clonotype showed up many times. The gene calls are TRBV2 and TRBJ2-2, with 12 bases fitting TRBD2. The junction had 8 bases not matched to a gene; V was cut back by 6 bases and J by 3 bases. Germline CDR1 SNHLY, CDR2 FYNNEI. The length of the CDR3 is 17 residues. The CDR3 nucleotides read TGTGCCAGCAGGAGGCTAGCGGGGGGGCCTGACACCGGGGAGCTGTTTTTT. It specifies CASRRLAGGPDTGELFF.

This clonotype has at least ten counts. The chain has TRBV7-9 and TRBJ2-2; the D gene is possibly TRBD1 (5 bases). Germline assignment: CDR1 SEHNR and CDR2 FQNEAQ (reference sequence). The CDR3 is made up of 17 amino acids. V gave up 2 bases and J gave up 0 bases, with 13 bases separating them. CDR3 sequence (DNA): TGTGCCAGCAGCTTAACAGGCCGGTCCCCGAACACCGGGGAGCTGTTTTTT. This translates into CASSLTGRSPNTGELFF.

This chain joins TRBV19 and TRBJ2-1; D is perhaps TRBD1 (7 bases). Germline V CDR1 and CDR2: LNHDA, SQIVND (reference sequence). The V end lost 6 bases, the J end lost 3 bases, and 27 bases lay between the germline ends. The CDR3 has 19 amino acids. The CDR3 DNA is TGTGCCAGTAGGCCTTTTGGGGGATTTTACCAGGGGGGCTACAATGAGCAGTTCTTC. It is translated as CASRPFGGFYQGGYNEQFF.

This clonotype has only a few counts. The rearrangement links TRBV28 to TRBJ2-1, with 15 nucleotides matching TRBD2. The CDR3 is made up of 17 amino acids. The germline V gene has CDR1 MDHEN and CDR2 SYDVKM. Losses at the gene ends were 7 bases for V and 6 bases for J; bases not matched to a gene: 10. CDR3 in amino acids: CASMGTSGGTPPNEQFF. In nucleotides, the CDR3 is TGTGCCAGCATGGGGACTAGCGGGGGGACACCACCCAATGAGCAGTTCTTC.